This T cell receptor (beta chain) appears in the sequencing data of a study of control samples from healthy donors and cancer patients. V lost 1 base and J lost 0, with 5 bases in between. CDR1 is SGHNT and CDR2 is YYREEE in the germline V gene (reference sequence). The CDR3 runs to 15 residues. Only in-frame clones appear in the TCRdb table, and some are missing; sequencing was by immunoSEQ multiplex PCR. In the table there are 100,000 to 110,000 clones, 87% of which are singletons. The chain links TRBV5-4 to TRBJ2-6; D not certain. The sequence was collected from a woman aged 45 to 65 in good health. The sequencing sample was made of blood. The CDR3 region has the DNA TGTGCCAGCAGCTTGTACAGCTCTGGGGCCAACGTCCTGACTTTC. Translating it yields CASSLYSSGANVLTF.